These 14 T cell receptor beta chains share one sample of origin, sequenced in a study of CD8+ T cells in alopecia areata. Individuals with alopecia areata gave both lesional scalp punch biopsies and peripheral blood for collection. TCR sequencing used cDNA made by reverse transcription of extracted RNA. Method: immunoSEQ multiplex PCR; TCRdb's copy keeps in-frame clones and lacks some. The table lists 12,000 or so clones, about three fifths of them singletons, with roughly 21% in the top ten. The sample comprised skin. The receptors originated from a human donor with alopecia areata.

This chain joins TRBV29-1 and TRBJ1-4, with D possibly TRBD1 on 5 matching bases. The germline V and J ends were trimmed by 3 bases and 8 bases, with 10 bases remaining between them. Germline V gives CDR1 SQVTM, CDR2 ANQGSEA. The CDR3 totals 12 residues. The CDR3 protein is CSVDLGTEKLFF. For the CDR3, the DNA is TGCAGCGTTGATCTGGGGACGGAAAAACTGTTTTTT.

There are a few counts of this clone. The chain employs TRBV21-1 and TRBJ1-2; the DNA was not used to check the table's D call, TRBD1. TRBV21-1 is a pseudogene segment. This CDR3 contains 14 residues. CDR3: CASSNGRAVYGYTF. CDR3 nucleotide sequence: TGTGCCAGCAGCAACGGCAGGGCAGTCTATGGCTACACCTTC.

The chain has TRBV5-1 and TRBJ2-3, with 8 positions matching TRBD2. CDR1 is SGHRS, CDR2 YFSETQ, per germline. This CDR3 has 15 amino acids. J was trimmed by 5 bases and V by 2 bases; bases with no gene match: 7. The CDR3 loop is CASSFTGLAIDTQYF. CDR3 nucleotide sequence: TGCGCCAGCAGCTTTACCGGACTAGCAATAGATACGCAGTATTTT.

The chain is built from TRBV29-1 and TRBJ1-1, with D possibly being TRBD1 (6 bases). CDR1 SQVTM and CDR2 ANQGSEA come from the germline V gene. Trimming cost V 4 bases and J 2 bases, with 17 bases left between them. The CDR3 is made up of 15 amino acids. The CDR3 nucleotides are TGCAGCGTTGGAGGTGGTGGGGGGGCCAACACTGAAGCTTTCTTT. Protein sequence: CSVGGGGGANTEAFF.

The chain uses TRBV30 and TRBJ2-6; D is unclear. Trimming cost V 4 bases and J 0 bases, with 7 bases left between them. The CDR3 has 14 residues. The germline gives CDR1 GTSNPN, CDR2 SVGIG (reference sequence). CDR3 amino acids: CAWKWSSGANVLTF. The CDR3 DNA reads TGTGCCTGGAAGTGGAGCTCTGGGGCCAACGTCCTGACTTTC.

V gene TRBV7-2 combines with J gene TRBJ1-1, with 7 bases that match TRBD1. The CDR3 is 14 residues long. With V trimmed by 8 bases and J by 3 bases, 9 bases remained unmatched. The germline gives CDR1 SGHTA, CDR2 FQGNSA. CDR3 nucleotide sequence: TGTGCCAGCCGCGCGACAGGGTGGGACACTGAAGCTTTCTTT. This translates into CASRATGWDTEAFF.

The V and J genes are TRBV28 and TRBJ2-7; D is possibly TRBD2 (5 bases). V lost 6 bases and J lost 0, with 21 bases in between. The CDR3 consists of 17 residues. The germline V gene encodes CDR1 MDHEN and CDR2 SYDVKM. CDR3 loop: CASRRDRRGRVSYEQYF. The CDR3 DNA reads TGTGCCAGCAGGCGAGACCGTCGCGGGCGGGTCTCCTACGAGCAGTACTTC.

CDR3 loop: CASSQIVLGGDTQYF. The CDR3 bases are TGTGCCAGCAGCCAAATAGTGCTCGGGGGCGATACGCAGTATTTT. The chain couples TRBV7-2 to TRBJ2-3; possibly TRBD1 or TRBD2 for D (6 bases each). CDR3 length: 15 amino acids. Germline V CDR1 and CDR2: SGHTA, FQGNSA. Trimming took 5 bases from V and 6 from J, leaving 18 bases between them. The complete variable domain, with remaining parts taken from reference TRBV7-2 and TRBJ2-3, reads GAGVSQSPSNKVTEKGKDVELRCDPISGHTALYWYRQSLGQGLEFLIYFQGNSAPDKSGLPSDRFSAERTGGSVSTLTIQRTQQEDSAVYLCASSQIVLGGDTQYFGPGTRLTVL.

The sample holds a few counts of this clone. A junction boundary mismatches the germline segment, possibly from a read error. DNA of the CDR3: TGCGCCAGCAGCCAAGTACACAAAACCAAGAGCTACGCGCAGTACTTC. As protein: CASSQVHKTKSYAQYF. The chain combines TRBV4-1 with TRBJ2-7; no clear D. This CDR3 has 16 residues. The germline V gene has CDR1 MGHRA and CDR2 YSYEKL.

V gene TRBV21-1 combines with J gene TRBJ2-2; the table calls TRBD1, which could not be checked here. TRBV21-1 corresponds to a pseudogene. The CDR3 covers 15 residues. CDR3 sequence: CASSKVTGLAGELFF. CDR3 sequence (DNA): TGTGCCAGCAGCAAAGTCACAGGGTTAGCCGGGGAGCTGTTTTTT.

This sequence joins TRBV7-9 and TRBJ2-3; tentative D call: TRBD2 (6 bases). The V and J ends lost 4 bases and 4 bases respectively, with 12 bases between them. Germline V gives CDR1 SEHNR, CDR2 FQNEAQ (reference sequence). The CDR3 has 14 residues. CDR3: CASSSTEGADTQYF. The CDR3 DNA reads as TGTGCCAGCAGCTCCACGGAGGGCGCAGATACGCAGTATTTT.

This clone was observed once. The genes are TRBV5-8 and TRBJ2-1; 8 bases map to TRBD2. The germline CDR1 and CDR2 sequences are SGHTS and YDEGEE. Unmatched junction bases numbered 14, after V lost 0 bases and J lost 9 bases. The CDR3 totals 17 residues. The CDR3, as DNA: TGTGCCAGCAGCTTGGGGCTAGCGGGTCTGGGTGAGGGTGAGCAGTTCTTC. The encoded protein is CASSLGLAGLGEGEQFF.

V gene TRBV5-1 combines with J gene TRBJ2-3; a weak D match, TRBD2 (5 bases). Germline values: CDR1 SGHRS, CDR2 YFSETQ. The length of the CDR3 is 14 residues. V was shortened by 6 bases and J by 1 base, with 12 bases between the two germline ends. CDR3 sequence reads: CASKSGQGTDTQYF. In nucleotides, the CDR3 is TGCGCCAGCAAAAGCGGCCAGGGCACAGATACGCAGTATTTT. The whole variable domain, remainder taken from reference TRBV5-1 and TRBJ2-3, is KAGVTQTPRYLIKTRGQQVTLSCSPISGHRSVSWYQQTPGQGLQFLFEYFSETQRNKGNFPGRFSGRQFSNSRSEMNVSTLELGDSALYLCASKSGQGTDTQYFGPGTRLTVL.

This clone has only a few counts. The rearrangement uses TRBV5-1 and TRBJ1-1; 9 positions match TRBD1. The CDR3 length is 15 residues. The germline V gene encodes CDR1 SGHRS and CDR2 YFSETQ. Trimming cost V 4 bases and J 5 bases; bases outside gene matches: 9. CDR3: CASSLTATGGTEAFF. CDR3 in DNA: TGCGCCAGCAGCCTTACCGCGACAGGGGGTACTGAAGCTTTCTTT.